The clone carrying this T cell receptor (beta chain) was counted a few times. Its matching antigen is unknown. Germline V gene data show CDR1 as DFQATT and CDR2 as SNEGSKA (reference sequence). V was trimmed by 3 bases and J by 6 bases, leaving 5 bases between them. The CDR3 runs to 10 residues. The data belong to a study of T-cell memory formation after mild COVID-19. Each CDR3 protein gets one entry after TCRdb re-called the 5' RACE reads with MiXCR. The sample gives a few hundred thousand distinct CDR3 sequences, under 15% of which show up once; around a fifth is in the top ten. Study conclusions and caveats: Contracting CD4+ clones sat mainly in CM and EM; CD8+ in EMRA. Pre-infection memory showed some responding clones, and this suggested that cross-reactive memory joined.

Sequences were obtained from PBMCs or a T cell subset sorted from them (not recorded which). This TCR derives from a man aged 18 to 30 who had mild COVID-19 (a few samples of this study predate the infection). Cell type and time point are not known. The chain has TRBV20-1 and TRBJ1-2, with D unresolved. The CDR3 reads CSARGNGYTF. For the CDR3, the DNA is TGCAGTGCTAGGGGGAATGGCTACACCTTC.